This entry lists 32 T cell receptor beta chains sequenced from one sample in a study of early T cells in non-severe SARS-CoV-2 infection. Each CDR3 protein is one row after TCRdb ran MiXCR on the 5' RACE reads. Among tens of thousands of distinct CDR3 sequences listed, about a tenth were seen once. Sequenced sample: whole blood. The origin of the receptors is an adult who was a healthcare worker with PCR-confirmed SARS-CoV-2 infection or an uninfected control (not recorded which).

This clonotype was recorded a few times. Since a much larger clone is just one base distant, this may be a read error. The V gene is TRBV6-5, the J gene TRBJ1-1; tentatively, D is TRBD1 (5 bases). Germline CDR1 is MNHEY and CDR2 is SVGAGI. CDR3 length: 12 amino acids. V was clipped by 6 bases and J by 4 bases, with 9 bases between them. CDR3 region: CASSFGGTEAFF. The DNA for the CDR3 is TGTGCCAGCAGCTTCGGGGGCACTGAAGCTTTCTTT.

This clonotype was counted a few times. The junction does not match germline at one end; this may be a read error. V usage is TRBV15 and J usage is TRBJ1-1; D unresolved. CDR1 is LNHNV and CDR2 is YYDKDF in the germline V gene (reference sequence). The CDR3 is 15 residues long. CDR3 in DNA: TGTGCCACCAGCCGAGACCCCCAAGGCAGAACTGAAGCTTTCTTT. This sequence encodes CATSRDPQGRTEAFF.

V and J are TRBV24-1 and TRBJ2-3, with a possible D match to TRBD1 (5 bases). Per germline, CDR1 KGHDR and CDR2 SFDVKD. V gave up 10 bases and J gave up 0 bases, with 16 bases separating them. The CDR3 is made up of 15 amino acids. CDR3 amino acids: CATSPGQGSTDTQYF. In DNA form, the CDR3 reads TGTGCCACATCGCCAGGACAAGGAAGCACAGATACGCAGTATTTT.

This clonotype was seen repeatedly, ten times or more. The chain recombines TRBV29-1 with TRBJ1-1; a possible D gene is TRBD1 (6 bases). CDR1 and CDR2 (germline): SQVTM, ANQGSEA. The length of the CDR3 is 12 residues. The V end lost 8 bases, the J end lost 1 base, and 11 bases lay between the germline ends. DNA for the CDR3: TGCAGCACGATGACAGGGAACACTGAAGCTTTCTTT. Its protein is CSTMTGNTEAFF.

This clonotype was observed many times. The CDR3 sequence: CASSLTGNTEAFF. The CDR3, as DNA: TGTGCCAGCAGTTTAACGGGGAACACTGAAGCTTTCTTT. The rearrangement links TRBV12-3 or TRBV12-4 to TRBJ1-1; the D is unclear. The CDR3 is 13 residues long. V was clipped by 2 bases and J by 1 base, with 5 bases between them.

This clonotype was detected only a few times. The chain couples TRBV20-1 to TRBJ1-5; possible D gene TRBD1, 6 bases. Trimming took 6 bases from V and 0 from J, leaving 12 bases between them. The CDR3 sequence is 14 residues long. Germline CDR1 DFQATT, CDR2 SNEGSKA (reference sequence). For the CDR3, the DNA is TGCAGTGCGACGACAGGTTATAGCAATCAGCCCCAGCATTTT. Its translation is CSATTGYSNQPQHF.

This clonotype was seen ten or more times. The rearrangement links TRBV20-1 to TRBJ2-3, with D possibly matching TRBD2 (7 bases). Trimming pared 4 bases from V and 0 bases from J, leaving 11 bases between. This CDR3 contains 14 residues. Germline V gene data show CDR1 as DFQATT and CDR2 as SNEGSKA (reference sequence). As DNA, the CDR3 is TGCAGTGCTATAGGGGGGGGGAGCACAGATACGCAGTATTTT. It specifies CSAIGGGSTDTQYF.

This rearrangement joins TRBV19 to TRBJ2-6, with 8 nucleotides matching TRBD1. Germline values: CDR1 LNHDA, CDR2 SQIVND (reference sequence). The CDR3 runs 16 residues. V shed 7 bases, J shed 1 base, and the junction held 6 bases outside the gene matches. CDR3 nucleotide sequence: TGTGCCAGTAAGGACAGGGTCAGGTCTGGGGCCAACGTCCTGACTTTC. This gives the protein CASKDRVRSGANVLTF.

This clonotype has just a few counts. The chain carries TRBV12-3 or TRBV12-4 and TRBJ2-7, with TRBD1 identical over 7 bases. This CDR3 spans 14 amino acids. Trimming at V came to 6 bases and at J to 5 bases, leaving 10 bases not matched to a gene. The CDR3 sequence is CASSSPQGDNEQYF. CDR3 nucleotide sequence: TGTGCCAGCAGCTCCCCGCAGGGGGACAACGAGCAGTACTTC.

The table lists this clonotype with many counts. This chain uses TRBV30 with TRBJ1-4; 7 nucleotides align to TRBD1. Germline values: CDR1 GTSNPN, CDR2 SVGIG (reference sequence). The CDR3 is 15 residues long. J gave up 4 bases and V 4 bases, and 9 bases lay outside the gene matches. DNA of the CDR3: TGTGCCTGGAATTCCGGGACAGCGCTTAATGAAAAACTGTTTTTT. Translated, it gives CAWNSGTALNEKLFF.

A remark on this clonotype: This may be a read error, as it is one base from a much larger clone. The chain links TRBV7-2 to TRBJ2-7; D gene unclear. The V gene lost 5 bases and the J gene lost 6 bases, with 14 bases spanning the gap. The CDR3 covers 13 residues. Germline V CDR1 and CDR2: SGHTA, FQGNSA. The CDR3 DNA is TGTACCAGCAGCGTAAAGGCAGACTCCGAGCAGTACTTC. It codes for CTSSVKADSEQYF.

Only a few counts were recorded for this clonotype. The J gene is TRBJ2-2, the V gene TRBV4-1; perhaps TRBD2 as D (6 bases). Trimming removed 3 bases from V and 4 bases from J, with 18 bases in between. The germline gives CDR1 MGHRA, CDR2 YSYEKL. The CDR3 is made up of 17 amino acids. Here the CDR3 DNA reads TGCGCCAGCAGCCATTACCCCGGGACTGCGGGCACCGGGGAGCTGTTTTTT. Its protein product is CASSHYPGTAGTGELFF.

The chain couples TRBV12-5 to TRBJ2-3; D unclear. The CDR3 consists of 14 residues. Germline-derived CDR1 and CDR2 are LGHNT and FRNRAP. Trimming left V 0 bases short and J 7 bases short, with 11 bases between. CDR3 sequence reads: CASGLVPSVNTQYF. CDR3 DNA sequence: TGTGCTAGTGGTTTGGTACCGTCCGTTAATACGCAGTATTTT.

The CDR3 coding sequence is TGTGCCAGCAGCGATTCGACGGACAGGGGCGAGCAGTACTTC. Protein product: CASSDSTDRGEQYF. The rearrangement uses TRBV12-3 or TRBV12-4 and TRBJ2-7, with 9 bases that match TRBD1. The CDR3 runs 14 residues. The V segment lost 6 bases and the J segment 6 bases; nucleotides outside the gene matches: 9.

This clonotype was counted at least ten times. V usage is TRBV5-4 and J usage is TRBJ2-1, with 15 bases fitting TRBD2. V dropped 3 bases and J dropped 5; count of bases not matched to a gene: 9. From germline, CDR1 is SGHNT and CDR2 YYREEE (reference sequence). The CDR3 has 18 residues. CDR3 sequence (DNA): TGTGCCAGCAGCTCCGGGACTAGCGGGGGGTCTGTCCACAATGAGCAGTTCTTC. Translated, it gives CASSSGTSGGSVHNEQFF.

This clonotype was found a few times. The chain recombines TRBV20-1 with TRBJ2-5, with 10 bases aligning to TRBD2. Trimming at V came to 2 bases and at J to 5 bases, leaving 5 bases not matched to a gene. CDR1 and CDR2 (germline): DFQATT, SNEGSKA (reference sequence). The CDR3 contains 14 residues. For the CDR3, the DNA is TGCAGTGCTAGACCCAGCGGGGGGGCGGAGACCCAGTACTTC. Amino acid sequence: CSARPSGGAETQYF.

With respect to this clonotype: The junction and the germline gene differ at one end; a read error may be behind it. This chain joins TRBV12-3 or TRBV12-4 and TRBJ1-3; 7 bases fit TRBD1. The CDR3 extends over 12 amino acids. CDR3 amino acids: CASSFMRQGLSF. The CDR3 DNA reads as TGTGCCAGCAGTTTTATGAGACAGGGTTTAAGTTTT.

The rearrangement links TRBV29-1 to TRBJ1-1, with D maybe TRBD1 (6 bases). The germline V and J ends were trimmed by 4 bases and 2 bases, with 8 bases remaining between them. Germline V CDR1 and CDR2: SQVTM, ANQGSEA. The CDR3 has 12 residues. The CDR3 region is CSVGTVNTEAFF. For the CDR3, the DNA is TGCAGCGTTGGGACAGTTAACACTGAAGCTTTCTTT.

The chain has TRBV9 and TRBJ2-3; D is possibly TRBD2 (5 bases). Trimming stripped 0 bases from V and 10 bases from J, with 12 bases between. Germline CDR1 is SGDLS and CDR2 is YYNGEE. The CDR3 is 13 residues long. The CDR3 coding sequence is TGTGCCAGCAGCGTAGAGTCTAGCTATTCGCAGTATTTT. Translating it yields CASSVESSYSQYF.

This clonotype was picked up a small number of times. This chain links TRBV6-5 with TRBJ2-1; TRBD1 matches 8 bases. The CDR3 contains 15 residues. Per the germline V gene, CDR1 is MNHEY and CDR2 is SVGAGI. V lost 6 bases, J lost 7 bases, and 11 bases stayed unmatched. The CDR3 nucleotides read TGTGCCAGCAGATTACAGGGGGTGGAAGCGAATGAGCAGTTCTTC. Its translation is CASRLQGVEANEQFF.

This clonotype showed up just a few times. The V call is TRBV29-1, the J call TRBJ2-7; D is perhaps TRBD2 (5 bases). V lost 6 bases and J 3 bases, leaving 15 bases between the germline ends. Germline CDR1 reads SQVTM; CDR2 reads ANQGSEA. The CDR3 has 13 residues. The CDR3: CSVVRGGGYEQYF. For the CDR3, the DNA is TGCAGCGTGGTGAGAGGAGGAGGCTACGAGCAGTACTTC.

The chain couples TRBV18 to TRBJ2-7; TRBD1 might be the D (5 bases). The CDR3 is 14 amino acids. From germline, CDR1 is KGHSH and CDR2 LQKENI. Trimming took off 2 bases at V and 2 bases at J, with 10 bases between the two ends. Here the CDR3 reads CASSPLQVPYEQYF. In nucleotides, the CDR3 is TGTGCCAGCTCACCATTACAGGTCCCCTACGAGCAGTACTTC.

This clonotype was detected ten times or more. V and J are TRBV7-2 and TRBJ2-7; D is unresolved. V was trimmed by 5 bases and J by 0 bases, leaving 14 bases between them. The CDR3 is 15 residues long. Germline values: CDR1 SGHTA, CDR2 FQGNSA. The CDR3 DNA is TGTGCCAGCAGCCTGACCCCGATCAGCTCCTACGAGCAGTACTTC. Encoded protein: CASSLTPISSYEQYF. Complete variable domain (other parts from reference TRBV7-2 and TRBJ2-7): GAGVSQSPSNKVTEKGKDVELRCDPISGHTALYWYRQSLGQGLEFLIYFQGNSAPDKSGLPSDRFSAERTGGSVSTLTIQRTQQEDSAVYLCASSLTPISSYEQYFGPGTRLTVT.

The chain uses TRBV24-1 and TRBJ2-7, with 10 positions matching TRBD1. With V trimmed by 9 bases and J by 2 bases, 9 bases remained unmatched. Germline lookup yields CDR1 KGHDR and CDR2 SFDVKD. The CDR3 is made up of 15 amino acids. CDR3 protein: CATARTGGPTYEQYF. The CDR3 nucleotides are TGTGCCACCGCTCGGACAGGGGGTCCCACCTACGAGCAGTACTTC.

V and J are TRBV11-2 and TRBJ1-5; no clear D. The V and J ends lost 5 bases and 1 base respectively, with 9 bases between them. Germline loops: CDR1 SGHAT, CDR2 FQNNGV. The length of the CDR3 is 14 residues. The chain's CDR3 is CASSPAGSNQPQHF. The CDR3 DNA is TGTGCCAGCAGCCCAGCTGGGAGCAATCAGCCCCAGCATTTT.

This clonotype has just a few counts. The chain carries TRBV20-1 and TRBJ2-3; a possible D gene is TRBD1 (5 bases). This CDR3 has 14 amino acids. Germline CDR1 is DFQATT and CDR2 is SNEGSKA (reference sequence). V was shortened by 0 bases and J by 0 bases, with 7 bases between the two germline ends. CDR3 nucleotide sequence: TGCAGTGCTAGAGATCAGGGTAGCACAGATACGCAGTATTTT. Translating it yields CSARDQGSTDTQYF.

In this sample, this clonotype turned up a few times. Compared with germline, one end of the junction differs, possibly owing to a read error. This rearrangement joins TRBV7-7 to TRBJ2-1; TRBD2 matches 9 bases. The CDR3 has 15 amino acids. Germline-derived CDR1 and CDR2 are SSHAT and FNYEAQ (reference sequence). In nucleotides, the CDR3 is TGTGCTAGCAGCTTAAATGGCGGGGGGGCAAATGAGCAGTTCTTC. It is translated as CASSLNGGGANEQFF.

This clonotype turned up a few times. The chain combines TRBV30 with TRBJ2-7; D is unclear. Germline lookup yields CDR1 GTSNPN and CDR2 SVGIG (reference sequence). V was trimmed by 0 bases and J by 5 bases, leaving 8 bases between them. This CDR3 is built from 12 residues. The CDR3 coding sequence is TGTGCCTGGAGTGTAGCAAGAGACGAGCAGTACTTC. Its protein product is CAWSVARDEQYF. The full variable domain, in which reference TRBV30 and TRBJ2-7 provide the parts outside the CDR3, is SQTIHQWPATLVQPVGSPLSLECTVEGTSNPNLYWYRQAAGRGLQLLFYSVGIGQISSEVPQNLSASRPQDRQFILSSKKLLLSDSGFYLCAWSVARDEQYFGPGTRLTVT.

This clonotype has at least ten counts. The chain employs TRBV7-2 and TRBJ1-2; maybe TRBD1 (5 bases). This CDR3 region has 15 residues. V gave up 4 bases and J gave up 4 bases, with 16 bases separating them. Germline lookup yields CDR1 SGHTA and CDR2 FQGNSA. DNA for the CDR3: TGTGCCAGCAGCTATCCGGGACGGAGAAGCTATGGCTACACCTTC. It is translated as CASSYPGRRSYGYTF.

J is TRBJ2-2 and V is TRBV6-6, with TRBD1 identical over 9 bases. The CDR3 is 15 residues long. V shed 4 bases, J shed 1 base, and the junction held 1 base outside the gene matches. Germline-derived CDR1 and CDR2 are MNHNY and SVGAGI (reference sequence). The CDR3 nucleotides read TGTGCCAGCAGTTCGGACAGGGGGAACACCGGGGAGCTGTTTTTT. This codes for CASSSDRGNTGELFF.

The rearrangement links TRBV6-6 to TRBJ1-5; no firm D call. From germline, CDR1 is MNHNY and CDR2 SVGAGI (reference sequence). V was clipped by 6 bases and J by 5 bases, with 8 bases between them. This CDR3 comprises 12 residues. The CDR3 reads CASSYGYQPQHF. In nucleotides, the CDR3 is TGTGCCAGCAGCTACGGGTATCAGCCCCAGCATTTT.

This chain connects TRBV9 to TRBJ1-4, with D possibly TRBD1 on 6 matching bases. V shed 0 bases and J shed 5 bases, with 8 bases lying between them. CDR1 and CDR2 (germline): SGDLS, YYNGEE. The CDR3 loop spans 14 amino acids. CDR3 residues: CASSVEGQNEKLFF. Written as DNA, the CDR3 is TGTGCCAGCAGCGTAGAAGGACAGAATGAAAAACTGTTTTTT.